This TCR beta chain was obtained from a study of blood T cells in healthy people across ages. Overall study: There was about one barcoded beta molecule captured by template switching per two T cells.

Findings and caveats of the study: Older age coincided with a roughly linear decline in TCR beta diversity per million T cells.

As concerns this clonotype: The target antigen is unknown.

Losses at the gene ends were 2 bases for V and 8 bases for J; bases not matched to a gene: 6. Germline CDR1 is SGHRS and CDR2 is YFSETQ. CDR3 size: 14 residues. For every donor, a draw yielded 7.5 to 10 milliliters of peripheral blood. It was with a sample-barcoded 5' primer and a J-beta primer mix that a second PCR of about 6 to 12 cycles was run. All cDNA molecules were each tagged by a template-switch adaptor with 12 random nucleotides. TCRdb reprocessed the 5' RACE reads via MiXCR and lists one record per CDR3 protein. The table records 600,000 to 850,000 distinct CDR3 sequences, approximately 39% of them present only once.

Sequences were obtained from blood. The chain links TRBV5-1 to TRBJ2-2; 7 nucleotides line up with TRBD1. The TCR was taken from a woman aged 55-69 years in good health. Written as DNA, the CDR3 is TGCGCCAGCAGCTTCGGGACAGAACAAGGGGAGCTGTTTTTT. Amino acid sequence: CASSFGTEQGELFF.